This TCR beta chain was sequenced in a study of T cells in women clearing cervical HPV infection. Overall study context: Cases were women with histologically confirmed HPV16-related CIN3 or worse, including a couple of invasive cancers. With HLA typing for only a few women, HLA confounding remains possible. Case blood drawn at lesion detection; control blood after infection cleared.

The protocol was immunoSEQ multiplex PCR, while the TCRdb copy is restricted to in-frame clones and leaves out a portion. This table lists tens of thousands of clones. Germline CDR1 and CDR2: SNHLY and FYNNEI. The length of the CDR3 is 13 residues. For this clone: The CDR3 end falls 3 residues outside the read, so it is completed with the germline J gene.

Sequences were obtained from blood buffy coat. The chain uses TRBV2 and TRBJ2-4; D is tentatively TRBD1 or TRBD2 (6 bases each). The receptor was isolated from a woman between 18 and 69 years old with a cervical HPV16 infection that either progressed to CIN3+ or cleared (not recorded which). The sequenced part of the CDR3 DNA is TGTGCCGGGGGAGGACAGATCAATCAGCCT. Translating gives CAGGGQINQP. From start to end, the CDR3 is CAGGGQINQPQYF.